These 26 T cell receptor beta chains originate from one sample sequenced in a study of OX40 agonist ivuxolimab in advanced cancers. The data were produced by immunoSEQ multiplex PCR, yet TCRdb's version contains in-frame clones alone and is incomplete. Altogether some 64,000 clones are present, roughly nine tenths being singletons, with the ten largest covering roughly a sixth. Here the sequenced sample was CD4+ or CD8+ T cells sorted from blood, taken in a trial of the OX40 agonist ivuxolimab. All receptors come from an adult with an advanced solid tumor such as melanoma, head and neck, liver or kidney cancer.

This clone was seen more than once but under ten times. The CDR3 coding sequence is TGTGCCACCGCGCCGGGACAAGCGGAGCAGTACTTC. Its protein product is CATAPGQAEQYF. This sequence joins TRBV19 and TRBJ2-7, with D possibly being TRBD1 (6 bases). The CDR3 spans 12 residues. Trimming took 10 bases from V and 7 from J, leaving 17 bases between them. The V gene's germline CDR1 is LNHDA and CDR2 SQIVND (reference sequence).

This sequence joins TRBV14 and TRBJ1-1; D remains ambiguous. Germline loops: CDR1 SGHDN, CDR2 FVKESK. This CDR3 is built from 15 residues. V dropped 3 bases and J dropped 1 base, with 12 bases sitting between them. Written as DNA, the CDR3 is TGTGCCAGCAGCCACCCCCTCGGGCAGAACACTGAAGCTTTCTTT. Residues: CASSHPLGQNTEAFF.

This chain connects TRBV7-9 to TRBJ1-1, with 7 nucleotides matching TRBD1. The V gene's germline CDR1 is SEHNR and CDR2 FQNEAQ (reference sequence). V was pared by 0 bases and J by 5 bases, with 0 bases of the junction left unmatched. This CDR3 spans 13 amino acids. The CDR3 reads CASSLATGTEAFF. CDR3 coding DNA: TGTGCCAGCAGCTTAGCGACAGGGACTGAAGCTTTCTTT. Variable domain in full (rest from reference TRBV7-9 and TRBJ1-1): DTGVSQNPRHKITKRGQNVTFRCDPISEHNRLYWYRQTLGQGPEFLTYFQNEAQLEKSRLLSDRFSAERPKGSFSTLEIQRTEQGDSAMYLCASSLATGTEAFFGQGTRLTVV.

The chain recombines TRBV5-8 with TRBJ2-7; D perhaps matches TRBD2 (6 bases). This CDR3 is 12 amino acids long. V was clipped by 4 bases and J by 4 bases, with 9 bases between them. Germline V CDR1 and CDR2: SGHTS, YDEGEE. The CDR3 coding sequence is TGTGCCAGCAGCAGGGGACTTTACGAGCAGTACTTC. It is translated as CASSRGLYEQYF.

This clone is judged medium-sized. This rearrangement joins TRBV4-1 to TRBJ2-2; D is unresolved. CDR1 MGHRA and CDR2 YSYEKL come from the germline V gene. The V gene lost 2 bases and the J gene lost 3 bases, with 1 base spanning the gap. The CDR3 runs 12 residues. DNA of the CDR3: TGCGCCAGCAGCCAATACACCGGGGAGCTGTTTTTT. The encoded protein is CASSQYTGELFF.

The rearrangement joins TRBV2 to TRBJ2-3; 8 bases fit TRBD1. The CDR3 spans 15 residues. Germline assignment: CDR1 SNHLY and CDR2 FYNNEI. Unmatched junction bases numbered 9, after V lost 7 bases and J lost 3 bases. The CDR3 nucleotides read TGTGCCAGCACTGAGGGGCAGGGGGCGACAGATACGCAGTATTTT. Translating gives CASTEGQGATDTQYF.

The V and J genes are TRBV7-8 and TRBJ2-2; D unclear. Trimming cost V 2 bases and J 4 bases, with 17 bases left between them. The CDR3 is made up of 17 amino acids. Germline V lookup: CDR1 SGHVS, CDR2 FQNEAQ. CDR3 coding DNA: TGTGCCAGCAGCTTATTCGTCGTAGGCGCGTCCACCGGGGAGCTGTTTTTT. Translated, it gives CASSLFVVGASTGELFF.

The table lists this clone with a few counts. V usage is TRBV7-9 and J usage is TRBJ2-2, with TRBD1 matching 7 bases. J lost 1 base, V lost 3 bases, and 8 bases had no gene match. The CDR3 extends over 17 amino acids. Germline CDR1 and CDR2: SEHNR and FQNEAQ (reference sequence). The CDR3 DNA sequence: TGTGCCAGCAGCTTTTTCCCCCGGGACAGGAACACCGGGGAGCTGTTTTTT. Its protein product is CASSFFPRDRNTGELFF.

The chain recombines TRBV2 with TRBJ2-7; unclear D gene. The CDR3 spans 14 residues. The V gene's germline CDR1 is SNHLY and CDR2 FYNNEI. Trimming removed 3 bases at V and 1 base at J, with 10 bases between. The CDR3: CASSEYLGSYEQYF. For the CDR3, the DNA is TGTGCCAGCAGTGAGTACCTCGGGTCCTACGAGCAGTACTTC.

This chain connects TRBV27 to TRBJ2-4, with 9 bases that match TRBD1. Looked up from germline, CDR1 is MNHEY and CDR2 is SMNVEV (reference sequence). This CDR3 is 16 amino acids long. V shed 5 bases, J shed 2 bases, and the junction held 7 bases outside the gene matches. This CDR3 reads CASSTPGQGTKNIQYF. The CDR3, as DNA: TGTGCCAGCAGTACTCCGGGACAGGGTACCAAAAACATTCAGTACTTC.

The rearrangement joins TRBV7-6 to TRBJ2-2; 8 nucleotides line up with TRBD2. This CDR3 comprises 16 residues. CDR1 and CDR2 (germline): SGHVS, FNYEAQ. V lost 5 bases, J lost 5 bases, and 10 bases stayed unmatched. In nucleotides, the CDR3 is TGTGCCAGCAGCCCCCCGGGGGGGCCGGGGACCGGGGAGCTGTTTTTT. This translates into CASSPPGGPGTGELFF.

The chain uses TRBV27 and TRBJ2-3; weak D call: TRBD1 (5 bases). This CDR3 comprises 15 residues. Germline lookup yields CDR1 MNHEY and CDR2 SMNVEV (reference sequence). V dropped 1 base and J dropped 6 bases, with 14 bases sitting between them. CDR3 in DNA: TGTGCCAGCAGTTTATGGGTGGGGCCCAGGGATACGCAGTATTTT. This sequence encodes CASSLWVGPRDTQYF.

The chain carries TRBV13 and TRBJ2-5; D gene uncertain. CDR1 and CDR2 from the germline V gene are PRHDT and FYEKMQ (reference sequence). The V and J ends lost 6 bases and 2 bases respectively, with 10 bases between them. The CDR3 extends over 13 amino acids. In nucleotides, the CDR3 is TGTGCCAGCAGTAGCTATATACAAGAGACCCAGTACTTC. The encoded protein is CASSSYIQETQYF. Full variable domain (outside the CDR3, taken from reference TRBV13 and TRBJ2-5): AAGVIQSPRHLIKEKRETATLKCYPIPRHDTVYWYQQGPGQDPQFLISFYEKMQSDKGSIPDRFSAQQFSDYHSELNMSSLELGDSALYFCASSSYIQETQYFGPGTRLLVL.

V gene TRBV4-2 combines with J gene TRBJ2-7, with D unclear. CDR3 length: 16 residues. V lost 5 bases and J 0 bases, leaving 17 bases between the germline ends. Germline assignment: CDR1 LGHNA and CDR2 YNFKEQ. The CDR3 DNA sequence: TGTGCCAGCAGCTCCCCGAGGTACGGATACTCCTACGAGCAGTACTTC. This sequence encodes CASSSPRYGYSYEQYF.

The chain is built from TRBV27 and TRBJ2-6; unclear D gene. The germline CDR1 and CDR2 sequences are MNHEY and SMNVEV (reference sequence). V was shortened by 8 bases and J by 0 bases, with 8 bases between the two germline ends. This CDR3 comprises 14 residues. Here the CDR3 reads CASRFSSGANVLTF. CDR3 DNA sequence: TGTGCCAGCCGCTTCAGCTCTGGGGCCAACGTCCTGACTTTC.

The CDR3 region has the DNA TGTGCCATCAGTGACGGGGGGACCTACGAGCAGTACTTC. Translated: CAISDGGTYEQYF. V gene TRBV10-3 combines with J gene TRBJ2-7, with 7 bases matching TRBD2. V was clipped by 3 bases and J by 2 bases; unmatched bases: 1. CDR3 size: 13 residues. In germline, CDR1 is ENHRY, CDR2 SYGVKD.

This clone has only a few counts. The gene calls are TRBV7-9 and TRBJ2-2, with 11 positions matching TRBD2. Germline values: CDR1 SEHNR, CDR2 FQNEAQ (reference sequence). J was trimmed by 0 bases and V by 2 bases; bases with no gene match: 2. The CDR3 sequence is 17 residues long. The DNA for the CDR3 is TGTGCCAGCAGCTTACCTAGCGGGGGGCCGAACACCGGGGAGCTGTTTTTT. Translation gives CASSLPSGGPNTGELFF. Variable domain in full (rest from reference TRBV7-9 and TRBJ2-2): DTGVSQNPRHKITKRGQNVTFRCDPISEHNRLYWYRQTLGQGPEFLTYFQNEAQLEKSRLLSDRFSAERPKGSFSTLEIQRTEQGDSAMYLCASSLPSGGPNTGELFFGEGSRLTVL.

The gene calls are TRBV9 and TRBJ1-1; D is ambiguous. V lost 0 bases to trimming and J lost 7 bases, with 16 bases between them. From germline, CDR1 is SGDLS and CDR2 YYNGEE. CDR3 length: 15 residues. The CDR3 DNA sequence: TGTGCCAGCAGCGTAGTAGCTTTGGAGGGAAATGAAGCTTTCTTT. Its translation is CASSVVALEGNEAFF.

The rearrangement joins TRBV18 to TRBJ2-7; the match to TRBD1 covers 9 bases. CDR1 and CDR2 (germline): KGHSH, LQKENI. J lost 3 bases, V lost 6 bases, and 6 bases had no gene match. The CDR3 loop spans 14 amino acids. The CDR3 loop reads CASSPGQGFYEQYF. Here the CDR3 DNA reads TGTGCCAGCTCTCCGGGACAGGGATTCTACGAGCAGTACTTC.

The chain links TRBV6-5 to TRBJ1-6, with D uncertain. Germline assignment: CDR1 MNHEY and CDR2 SVGAGI. The CDR3 runs 14 residues. Between the trimmed V and J ends, which lost 3 bases and 9 bases, there was a span of 12 bases. The CDR3, as DNA: TGTGCCAGCAGTTATAGCGGCGTCAGTTCACCCCTCCACTTT. Protein product: CASSYSGVSSPLHF.

The chain is built from TRBV4-1 and TRBJ1-5; D is unresolved. The CDR3 is 14 amino acids. The V end was cut by 1 base, the J end by 4 bases, with 8 bases between. CDR1 MGHRA and CDR2 YSYEKL come from the germline V gene. The CDR3 region has the DNA TGCGCCAGCAGCCAAGCCGGTGTAAATCAGCCCCAGCATTTT. Its translation: CASSQAGVNQPQHF.

V and J are TRBV6-1 and TRBJ1-1; no clear D gene. The V and J ends lost 2 bases and 4 bases respectively, with 14 bases between them. This CDR3 contains 15 residues. The germline V gene encodes CDR1 MNHNS and CDR2 SASEGT. The CDR3 DNA follows: TGTGCCAGCAGTGAAACCCCTGTAGGCGCCACTGAAGCTTTCTTT. It yields the protein CASSETPVGATEAFF.

Only one count was recorded for this clone. The chain joins TRBV4-2 to TRBJ1-6, with no clear D. Trimming cost V 1 base and J 1 base, with 14 bases left between them. Germline CDR1 is LGHNA and CDR2 is YNFKEQ. CDR3 length: 18 residues. The DNA of the CDR3 is TGTGCCAGCAGCCAAGCCTCAGCCCGGGATTCCTATAATTCACCCCTCCACTTT. Its protein product is CASSQASARDSYNSPLHF.

J is TRBJ1-5 and V is TRBV19; 9 nucleotides match TRBD1. V gave up 4 bases and J gave up 2 bases; unmatched junction bases: 15. The CDR3 is made up of 19 amino acids. Per germline, CDR1 LNHDA and CDR2 SQIVND (reference sequence). CDR3 nucleotide sequence: TGTGCCAGTAGTACGGGGGACAGGGATGGCCCGGTCGGCAATCAGCCCCAGCATTTT. This translates into CASSTGDRDGPVGNQPQHF.

This clone occurred a few times. This chain uses TRBV6-1 with TRBJ1-2, with TRBD1 matching 9 bases. Germline V lookup: CDR1 MNHNS, CDR2 SASEGT. The CDR3 covers 16 residues. With 1 base clipped from V and 5 bases from J, the junction kept 8 bases outside the gene matches. This CDR3 reads CASSEEQGALEYGYTF. In nucleotides, the CDR3 is TGTGCCAGCAGTGAAGAACAGGGGGCCCTTGAGTATGGCTACACCTTC.

V is TRBV7-6 and J is TRBJ2-5; D unclear. V shed 6 bases and J shed 10 bases, with 15 bases lying between them. The CDR3 extends over 12 amino acids. Germline lookup yields CDR1 SGHVS and CDR2 FNYEAQ. The CDR3 nucleotides read TGTGCCAGCAGGCCTATAGGCTTGGACCAGTACTTC. Its protein product is CASRPIGLDQYF. The whole variable domain, filled in from reference TRBV7-6 and TRBJ2-5, reads GAGVSQSPRYKVTKRGQDVALRCDPISGHVSLYWYRQALGQGPEFLTYFNYEAQQDKSGLPNDRFSAERPEGSISTLTIQRTEQRDSAMYRCASRPIGLDQYFGPGTRLLVL.